This T cell receptor (beta chain) was captured in a study of regulatory T cells in long-lasting Graves disease. Notes on the study in general: Segments TRBV28, TRBJ1-2 and TRBJ2-5 showed preferential usage in persistent disease. Not thyroid tissue but only peripheral blood was studied. Lower TCR diversity characterized persistent Graves' patients relative to newly diagnosed patients.

Time point described: persistent/refractory GD, antithyroid drugs over 5 years with positive TRAb. The authors made the TCR library using RNA they extracted from PBMCs. This clonotype was observed a single time. Its specificity is unknown. Germline lookup yields CDR1 SGHTA and CDR2 FQGNSA. CDR3 size: 17 residues. J lost 5 bases, V lost 1 base, and 5 bases had no gene match. CDR3 regions were amplified by Arm-PCR using iRepertoire HTBI primers to build TCR beta libraries. TCRdb called the multiplex PCR reads again in MiXCR, with one record for every CDR3 protein. This table has about 470,000 distinct CDR3 sequences, 20% to 25% appearing once.

The chain joins TRBV7-2 to TRBJ2-1; the match to TRBD2 covers 13 bases. The receptor was isolated from a female donor with Graves disease. This specimen consisted of peripheral blood mononuclear cells (PBMCs), obtained when the disease was refractory, from a patient treated with antithyroid drugs. CDR3 loop: CASSLELAGGPHNEQFF. The CDR3 nucleotides are TGTGCCAGCAGCTTAGAACTAGCGGGAGGGCCGCACAATGAGCAGTTCTTC.